This is a list of T cell receptor beta chains from one sample in a study of blood T cell repertoires in COVID-19. Assay used: immunoSEQ multiplex PCR; TCRdb lists only in-frame clones, some missing. The table records approximately 350,000 clones, approximately 88% of them present only once. Sequenced: peripheral blood. The receptors here all came from a man aged 35 to 55 with acute or convalescent COVID-19. Both conserved end residues are trimmed from each CDR3.

v_call	j_call	cdr3_aa
TRBV9	TRBJ2-2	ASSGPQGARTGELF
TRBV6-6	TRBJ1-5	ASSDRQGPQH
TRBV5-1	TRBJ1-2	ASSLDGRAGGYT
TRBV2	TRBJ1-2	ASTLGGTNYGYT
TRBV10-3	TRBJ2-1	AISERREGANNEQF
TRBV29-1	TRBJ1-2	SVASAGLYGYT
TRBV29-1	TRBJ2-7	SVLAGGREQY
TRBV11-3	TRBJ2-7	ASSPFGGSGYEQY
TRBV4-1	TRBJ1-5	ASSQVWTAIAVQPQH
TRBV29-1	TRBJ2-3	SVDIAAGSKDTQY
TRBV10-1	TRBJ2-3	ASSESRLAGGRDTQY